This T cell receptor beta chain derives from a study of blood T cell repertoires in COVID-19. V shed 6 bases and J 6 bases; nucleotides not matched to a gene: 13. The CDR3 runs 15 residues. CDR1 is SQVTM and CDR2 is ANQGSEA in the germline V gene. Sequenced by immunoSEQ multiplex PCR; TCRdb stores in-frame clones only, minus some. The data show 200,000 to 250,000 clones, with 85% to 90% seen just once and around 0.87% held by the top ten. The receptor was isolated from a man in his fifties or sixties who had been exposed to COVID-19. V is TRBV29-1 and J is TRBJ1-1; TRBD1 matches 10 bases. Material for sequencing was PBMCs or T cells enriched from blood (not recorded which). DNA for the CDR3: TGCAGCGTGGACATCCTTGGGACAGGGGATGCTGAAGCTTTCTTT. Its translation: CSVDILGTGDAEAFF.